This entry lists 29 T cell receptor beta chains sequenced from one sample in a study of blood T cell repertoires in COVID-19 (dated by TCRdb to about 2020). The library was obtained by the immunoSEQ multiplex PCR assay. Not all clones reach the TCRdb copy of this immuneACCESS table, which keeps in-frame sequences only. Checked studies attribute under half of the gap to unresolved V genes and leave the rest unexplained. A total of roughly 78,000 clones appear in this sample, over 80% of them only once. The leading ten clones occupy over 10% of the sample. The sample was peripheral blood. The source is a man aged 50-59 years with COVID-19, enrolled during active disease.

This clone came up a few times. The DNA for the CDR3 is TGTGCCAGCAGCGGCTCGGTCGGGGGCGAGCAGTACTTC. This sequence encodes CASSGSVGGEQYF. The V gene is TRBV11-2, the J gene TRBJ2-7, with a tentative D call TRBD2 (6 bases). Germline loops: CDR1 SGHAT, CDR2 FQNNGV. The V and J ends lost 5 bases and 6 bases respectively, with 14 bases between them. CDR3 length: 13 residues.

CDR3 DNA sequence: TGTGCCAGCAGCCAAGGACAGGGGCCATTGTACGAGCAGTACTTC. Translating gives CASSQGQGPLYEQYF. This chain joins TRBV14 and TRBJ2-7; 8 nucleotides line up with TRBD1. CDR1 is SGHDN and CDR2 is FVKESK in the germline V gene. This CDR3 has 15 amino acids. The J segment lost 4 bases and the V segment lost 1 base, leaving 6 bases of the junction unmatched.

This chain connects TRBV7-6 to TRBJ1-6; 9 nucleotides align to TRBD1. The CDR3 is 16 amino acids. J lost 8 bases, V lost 1 base, and 6 bases had no gene match. The germline V gene encodes CDR1 SGHVS and CDR2 FNYEAQ. DNA of the CDR3: TGTGCCAGCAGCTTAGGAGGAGGGACAGGGTATTCACCCCTCCACTTT. Protein product: CASSLGGGTGYSPLHF.

The chain carries TRBV29-1 and TRBJ2-1; 10 nucleotides align to TRBD1. J lost 3 bases, V lost 6 bases, and 2 bases had no gene match. Germline loops: CDR1 SQVTM, CDR2 ANQGSEA. This CDR3 spans 13 amino acids. DNA of the CDR3: TGCAGCGTGGACAGGGGGAACTACAATGAGCAGTTCTTC. Its protein is CSVDRGNYNEQFF.

This sequence joins TRBV19 and TRBJ1-1; D unresolved. Germline V gene lookup returns CDR1 LNHDA and CDR2 SQIVND (reference sequence). V shed 3 bases and J shed 6 bases, with 11 bases lying between them. The CDR3 is made up of 13 amino acids. CDR3 in amino acids: CASSIGRGAEAFF. CDR3 DNA: TGTGCCAGTAGTATTGGTCGCGGGGCTGAAGCTTTCTTT.

V and J are TRBV7-2 and TRBJ2-3; D is perhaps TRBD1 (6 bases). The CDR3 covers 13 residues. Germline V gene sequence: CDR1 SGHTA, CDR2 FQGNSA. Trimming took off 4 bases at V and 4 bases at J, with 9 bases between the two ends. CDR3 bases: TGTGCCAGCAGCTCCGGACAGCCAGATACGCAGTATTTT. It encodes CASSSGQPDTQYF.

The rearrangement links TRBV28 to TRBJ1-1; 8 nucleotides line up with TRBD1. The CDR3 has 17 residues. Germline loops: CDR1 MDHEN, CDR2 SYDVKM. Trimming removed 7 bases from V and 7 bases from J; junction bases left unmatched: 20. The CDR3 sequence: CASTSRGGQEPWGEAFF. CDR3 DNA sequence: TGTGCCAGCACCTCCCGTGGGGGACAGGAACCTTGGGGTGAAGCTTTCTTT. Variable domain in full (rest from reference TRBV28 and TRBJ1-1): DVKVTQSSRYLVKRTGEKVFLECVQDMDHENMFWYRQDPGLGLRLIYFSYDVKMKEKGDIPEGYSVSREKKERFSLILESASTNQTSMYLCASTSRGGQEPWGEAFFGQGTRLTVV.

This clone was seen a few times. The chain has TRBV7-3 and TRBJ2-1; 15 nucleotides align to TRBD2. The CDR3 has 18 amino acids. The V segment lost 2 bases and the J segment 7 bases; nucleotides outside the gene matches: 9. Germline assignment: CDR1 SGHTA and CDR2 FQGTGA. The CDR3 sequence: CASSLFKRTSGRGNEQFF. CDR3 DNA: TGTGCCAGCAGCTTATTTAAGCGGACTAGCGGGAGGGGAAATGAGCAGTTCTTC.

This chain connects TRBV7-6 to TRBJ2-7; TRBD1 agrees at 8 bases. V was pared by 1 base and J by 4 bases, with 6 bases of the junction left unmatched. The CDR3 length is 15 residues. Germline CDR1 is SGHVS and CDR2 is FNYEAQ. CDR3 protein: CASSLGETGEYEQYF. CDR3 bases: TGTGCCAGCAGCTTAGGGGAGACAGGGGAATACGAGCAGTACTTC.

The rearrangement joins TRBV6-2 or TRBV6-3 to TRBJ2-5; 10 nucleotides line up with TRBD1. CDR3 length equals 15 residues. Germline assignment: CDR1 MNHEY and CDR2 SVGEGT. The V and J ends lost 6 bases and 5 bases, in that order; junction bases with no gene match: 9. The CDR3 loop reads CASSRQGALSETQYF. DNA of the CDR3: TGTGCCAGCAGCCGACAGGGGGCCCTCAGCGAGACCCAGTACTTC.

The rearrangement joins TRBV27 to TRBJ2-1; 8 nucleotides line up with TRBD1. Trimming at V came to 7 bases and at J to 0 bases, leaving 5 bases not matched to a gene. The CDR3 extends over 15 amino acids. Germline values: CDR1 MNHEY, CDR2 SMNVEV (reference sequence). CDR3 sequence reads: CASTRDRTSYNEQFF. CDR3 bases: TGTGCCAGCACCCGGGACAGGACCTCCTACAATGAGCAGTTCTTC.

The chain employs TRBV2 and TRBJ2-1; 10 bases are shared with TRBD2. This CDR3 region has 15 residues. The germline V gene has CDR1 SNHLY and CDR2 FYNNEI. V was clipped by 8 bases and J by 3 bases; unmatched bases: 7. The CDR3 nucleotides read TGTGCCAGCGCGGGGCTAGCGGGAGACTACAATGAGCAGTTCTTC. Protein: CASAGLAGDYNEQFF.

The V call is TRBV2, the J call TRBJ2-1; 7 bases line up with TRBD2. The CDR3 contains 18 residues. Germline V gene lookup returns CDR1 SNHLY and CDR2 FYNNEI. V lost 3 bases to trimming and J lost 7 bases; unmatched junction nucleotides: 18. The DNA of the CDR3 is TGTGCCAGCAGTGAGAAGGGCCACGGGACTAAAGGACGGAATGAGCAGTTCTTC. Its translation: CASSEKGHGTKGRNEQFF.

J is TRBJ2-3 and V is TRBV18; 12 nucleotides align to TRBD2. The CDR3 is 17 amino acids. With 3 bases clipped from V and 2 bases from J, the junction kept 6 bases outside the gene matches. Germline CDR1 is KGHSH and CDR2 is LQKENI. CDR3 DNA sequence: TGTGCCAGCTCACCGACGACTAGCGGGAGCAACACAGATACGCAGTATTTT. Its protein product is CASSPTTSGSNTDTQYF.

CDR3 sequence reads: CAWTSGQETQYF. In nucleotides, the CDR3 is TGTGCCTGGACTAGCGGACAAGAGACCCAGTACTTC. The chain combines TRBV30 with TRBJ2-5; 7 bases match TRBD2. The V gene end was trimmed by 4 bases and the J gene end by 2 bases; junction bases not matched to a gene: 1. Germline CDR1 reads GTSNPN; CDR2 reads SVGIG (reference sequence). The CDR3 length is 12 residues.

The chain uses TRBV24-1 and TRBJ2-1; D is undetermined. Germline CDR1 is KGHDR and CDR2 is SFDVKD. Trimming cost V 5 bases and J 0 bases, with 13 bases left between them. This CDR3 spans 16 amino acids. DNA for the CDR3: TGTGCCACCAGTGGAATGAGGCAGTCCTCCTACAATGAGCAGTTCTTC. Protein: CATSGMRQSSYNEQFF.

V gene TRBV6-6 combines with J gene TRBJ2-3, with 12 nucleotides matching TRBD2. The CDR3 length is 16 residues. V dropped 5 bases and J dropped 7; count of bases not matched to a gene: 10. The germline CDR1 and CDR2 sequences are MNHNY and SVGAGI (reference sequence). CDR3 sequence reads: CASSMLTSGGMHTQYF. The CDR3 region has the DNA TGTGCCAGCAGTATGCTGACTAGCGGGGGAATGCATACGCAGTATTTT.

This clone was recorded a few times. The V call is TRBV6-5, the J call TRBJ1-2, with 7 positions matching TRBD1. Germline loops: CDR1 MNHEY, CDR2 SVGAGI. The junction had 3 bases not matched to a gene; V was cut back by 0 bases and J by 2 bases. The CDR3 is 15 amino acids. CDR3 sequence reads: CASSYSWDSNYGYTF. Here the CDR3 DNA reads TGTGCCAGCAGTTACTCGTGGGACAGCAACTATGGCTACACCTTC.

The chain links TRBV30 to TRBJ1-4; no firm D call. Germline assignment: CDR1 GTSNPN and CDR2 SVGIG (reference sequence). Trimming stripped 3 bases from V and 3 bases from J, with 8 bases between. The CDR3 totals 13 residues. The CDR3 loop is CAWSGLANEKLFF. The CDR3 DNA reads as TGTGCCTGGAGCGGTCTAGCTAATGAAAAACTGTTTTTT.

CDR3 in amino acids: CASSLTASGASGANVLTF. The CDR3 DNA follows: TGTGCCAGCAGCTTAACTGCTAGCGGAGCTTCTGGGGCCAACGTCCTGACTTTC. The V and J genes are TRBV7-3 and TRBJ2-6, with 7 positions matching TRBD2. CDR1 and CDR2 from the germline V gene are SGHTA and FQGTGA. V shed 0 bases and J 1 base; nucleotides not matched to a gene: 6. CDR3 size: 18 residues. Full variable domain (rest looked up from reference TRBV7-3 and TRBJ2-6): GAGVSQTPSNKVTEKGKYVELRCDPISGHTALYWYRQSLGQGPEFLIYFQGTGAADDSGLPNDRFFAVRPEGSVSTLKIQRTERGDSAVYLCASSLTASGASGANVLTFGAGSRLTVL.

The chain carries TRBV5-1 and TRBJ2-2; 10 nucleotides line up with TRBD2. This CDR3 contains 18 residues. The junction had 10 bases not matched to a gene; V was cut back by 2 bases and J by 3 bases. Germline V gene sequence: CDR1 SGHRS, CDR2 YFSETQ. DNA for the CDR3: TGCGCCAGCAGCTTCTGGGCTAGCGGGAGACCCGACACCGGGGAGCTGTTTTTT. It specifies CASSFWASGRPDTGELFF. Full variable domain (missing parts from reference TRBV5-1 and TRBJ2-2): KAGVTQTPRYLIKTRGQQVTLSCSPISGHRSVSWYQQTPGQGLQFLFEYFSETQRNKGNFPGRFSGRQFSNSRSEMNVSTLELGDSALYLCASSFWASGRPDTGELFFGEGSRLTVL.

The chain recombines TRBV13 with TRBJ2-7; the match to TRBD1 covers 8 bases. In germline, CDR1 is PRHDT, CDR2 FYEKMQ (reference sequence). CDR3 length equals 13 residues. Trimming removed 5 bases from V and 3 bases from J; junction bases left unmatched: 3. The CDR3 sequence: CASSPTGVYEQYF. CDR3 nucleotide sequence: TGTGCCAGCAGCCCGACAGGGGTCTACGAGCAGTACTTC.

The J gene is TRBJ2-5, the V gene TRBV6-1, with 8 bases fitting TRBD2. The germline V gene has CDR1 MNHNS and CDR2 SASEGT. The V segment lost 0 bases and the J segment 5 bases; nucleotides outside the gene matches: 8. The CDR3 spans 16 residues. Here the CDR3 reads CASSEALAGGMETQYF. The CDR3 DNA is TGTGCCAGCAGTGAAGCGCTTGCGGGAGGAATGGAGACCCAGTACTTC.

This clone was observed a handful of times. The rearrangement links TRBV6-6 to TRBJ1-6; unclear D gene. Germline V CDR1 and CDR2: MNHNY, SVGAGI (reference sequence). The CDR3 covers 12 residues. Deletions cut 3 bases from V and 9 bases from J, with 6 bases between. DNA of the CDR3: TGTGCCAGCAGTTATCCGGGTTCACCCCTCCACTTT. Its protein is CASSYPGSPLHF.

This chain connects TRBV11-2 to TRBJ1-5; TRBD1 might be the D (6 bases). V dropped 1 base and J dropped 3 bases, with 10 bases sitting between them. Germline V gene lookup returns CDR1 SGHAT and CDR2 FQNNGV. This CDR3 contains 15 residues. CDR3 sequence: CASSLGGQINQPQHF. CDR3 nucleotide sequence: TGTGCCAGCAGCTTAGGGGGGCAAATCAATCAGCCCCAGCATTTT.

V usage is TRBV30 and J usage is TRBJ1-6, with D tentatively TRBD1 (5 bases). Germline CDR1 GTSNPN, CDR2 SVGIG (reference sequence). The V gene lost 1 base and the J gene lost 7 bases, with 17 bases spanning the gap. CDR3 length equals 16 residues. CDR3 sequence: CAWSDPRDFENSPLHF. CDR3 DNA sequence: TGTGCCTGGAGTGACCCCCGGGACTTCGAAAATTCACCCCTCCACTTT.

The V gene is TRBV4-1, the J gene TRBJ2-3; D is ambiguous. Germline V gene sequence: CDR1 MGHRA, CDR2 YSYEKL. V lost 0 bases to trimming and J lost 7 bases, with 17 bases between them. The CDR3 is 16 residues long. The CDR3 loop reads CASSQDLRSIINTQYF. Here the CDR3 DNA reads TGCGCCAGCAGCCAAGATCTACGGTCTATCATAAATACGCAGTATTTT.

This clone has just one count. V and J are TRBV18 and TRBJ2-7; D call uncertain. The CDR3 is made up of 14 amino acids. Between the trimmed V and J ends, which lost 3 bases and 0 bases, there was a span of 9 bases. CDR1 and CDR2 (germline): KGHSH, LQKENI. CDR3 nucleotides: TGTGCCAGCTCACCCGTGTCGGGCTCCTACGAGCAGTACTTC. Amino acids: CASSPVSGSYEQYF.

The chain links TRBV25-1 to TRBJ1-1; D gene uncertain. From germline, CDR1 is MGHDK and CDR2 SYGVNS. Trimming removed 8 bases at V and 1 base at J, with 14 bases between. This CDR3 region has 14 residues. CDR3 in DNA: TGTGCCAGCGGTACCCAGTCTGCGAACACTGAAGCTTTCTTT. This codes for CASGTQSANTEAFF. The whole variable domain, filled in from reference TRBV25-1 and TRBJ1-1, reads EADIYQTPRYLVIGTGKKITLECSQTMGHDKMYWYQQDPGMELHLIHYSYGVNSTEKGDLSSESTVSRIRTEHFPLTLESARPSHTSQYLCASGTQSANTEAFFGQGTRLTVV.